A single sample is the source of the 12 T cell receptor beta chains below, sequenced in a study of human T cells and chemical hapten exposure. TCRdb passed the RACE reads through MiXCR, listing each CDR3 protein once. The table shows roughly 100,000 distinct CDR3 sequences, with about 8.8% occurring only once. Documented time point: healthy volunteer bleed at 2 weeks. Extraction of total RNA was performed on unfractionated whole blood. Material for sequencing was whole blood. The receptors were sampled from a female donor in good health. Some clones in this sample may be carry-over from other donors' samples.

This clonotype was observed many times. This chain joins TRBV7-9 and TRBJ2-3, with D possibly TRBD2 on 6 matching bases. Trimming pared 3 bases from V and 2 bases from J, leaving 18 bases between. The CDR3 spans 17 residues. The germline V gene encodes CDR1 SEHNR and CDR2 FQNEAQ (reference sequence). CDR3 protein: CASSFPQGRGNTDTQYF. The CDR3 DNA reads TGTGCCAGCAGCTTTCCTCAGGGCCGGGGGAACACAGATACGCAGTATTTT.

This clonotype came up a few times. The gene calls are TRBV2 and TRBJ2-7, with a tentative D call TRBD1 (5 bases). The germline V gene has CDR1 SNHLY and CDR2 FYNNEI. The CDR3 length is 13 residues. V was cut by 4 bases and J by 2 bases, with 9 bases left in between. The CDR3, as DNA: TGTGCCAGCAGTGGGGGCGGTACCTACGAGCAGTACTTC. The encoded protein is CASSGGGTYEQYF.

This clonotype came up a few times. The chain couples TRBV30 to TRBJ2-5; D is undetermined. The CDR3 sequence is 18 residues long. V was shortened by 2 bases and J by 0 bases, with 22 bases between the two germline ends. Germline V CDR1 and CDR2: GTSNPN, SVGIG (reference sequence). The chain's CDR3 is CAWSTNQAPREDQETQYF. The CDR3 coding sequence is TGTGCCTGGAGTACTAATCAAGCACCCCGTGAGGACCAAGAGACCCAGTACTTC.

This clonotype was picked up a small number of times. V and J are TRBV2 and TRBJ2-7; 10 bases agree with TRBD1. This CDR3 is built from 13 residues. CDR1 is SNHLY, CDR2 FYNNEI, per germline. The V segment lost 5 bases and the J segment 6 bases; nucleotides outside the gene matches: 4. CDR3 DNA sequence: TGTGCCAGCAGTTCGGACAGGGGGAGCGAGCAGTACTTC. Translating gives CASSSDRGSEQYF.

The chain uses TRBV12-3 or TRBV12-4 and TRBJ2-1; D gene ambiguous. The CDR3 runs 16 residues. V was cut by 6 bases and J by 4 bases, with 19 bases left in between. The CDR3 is CASSRTWNLVYNEQFF. As DNA, the CDR3 is TGTGCCAGCAGCCGGACGTGGAACCTCGTGTACAATGAGCAGTTCTTC.

This clonotype was counted a few times. The chain joins TRBV6-2 or TRBV6-3 to TRBJ2-2, with 12 positions matching TRBD2. The CDR3 sequence is 15 residues long. From germline, CDR1 is MNHEY and CDR2 SVGEGT. V was clipped by 6 bases and J by 3 bases; unmatched bases: 2. CDR3 region: CASSRLAGDTGELFF. The CDR3 DNA reads as TGTGCCAGCAGCAGACTAGCGGGGGACACCGGGGAGCTGTTTTTT.

The chain is built from TRBV5-1 and TRBJ2-5; D is unclear. The CDR3 has 13 residues. Germline V gene lookup returns CDR1 SGHRS and CDR2 YFSETQ. V lost 2 bases and J 0 bases, leaving 5 bases between the germline ends. CDR3 sequence reads: CASSFLYQETQYF. CDR3 coding DNA: TGCGCCAGCAGCTTCCTGTACCAAGAGACCCAGTACTTC.

This sequence joins TRBV9 and TRBJ2-1, with D perhaps given as TRBD1 or TRBD2 (5 bases each). Trimming cost V 1 base and J 8 bases, with 19 bases left between them. CDR3 length: 16 residues. The germline CDR1 and CDR2 sequences are SGDLS and YYNGEE. This CDR3 reads CASSVSGTILFDEQFF. The CDR3 nucleotides read TGTGCCAGCAGCGTATCAGGGACGATTCTTTTCGATGAGCAGTTCTTC.

This clonotype was seen repeatedly, ten times or more. The chain recombines TRBV9 with TRBJ2-2; 7 bases are a match to TRBD1. V shed 4 bases and J 5 bases; nucleotides not matched to a gene: 8. The CDR3 consists of 15 residues. CDR1 is SGDLS, CDR2 YYNGEE, per germline. CDR3: CASSIAGTETGELFF. Written as DNA, the CDR3 is TGTGCCAGCAGCATAGCCGGGACAGAGACCGGGGAGCTGTTTTTT.

In this sample, this clonotype turned up a few times. The rearrangement uses TRBV28 and TRBJ2-7, with 13 nucleotides matching TRBD2. With V trimmed by 7 bases and J by 8 bases, 17 bases remained unmatched. The CDR3 sequence is 17 residues long. Germline CDR1 reads MDHEN; CDR2 reads SYDVKM. The CDR3 here is CASNPPPGLAGRSQQYF. For the CDR3, the DNA is TGTGCCAGCAACCCGCCTCCGGGACTAGCGGGAAGAAGTCAGCAGTACTTC.

The chain couples TRBV6-2 or TRBV6-3 to TRBJ1-6, with no clear D. Trimming took off 6 bases at V and 6 bases at J, with 9 bases between the two ends. This CDR3 spans 13 amino acids. The V gene's germline CDR1 is MNHEY and CDR2 SVGEGT. The CDR3 spells CASRTITNSPLHF. The CDR3 DNA reads TGTGCCAGCAGAACGATCACTAATTCACCCCTCCACTTT.

V gene TRBV14 combines with J gene TRBJ1-3, with D hard to call. From germline, CDR1 is SGHDN and CDR2 FVKESK. With 0 bases removed from V and 4 bases from J, the gap between germline ends came to 4 bases. The CDR3 contains 13 residues. The CDR3 DNA reads as TGTGCCAGCAGCCAAGATTGGGGAAACACCATATATTTT. Amino acids: CASSQDWGNTIYF.